Each of the 22 T cell receptor beta chains below was sequenced from the same sample in a study of OX40 agonist ivuxolimab in advanced cancers. Assay used: immunoSEQ multiplex PCR; TCRdb lists only in-frame clones, some missing. The sample includes about 64,000 clones, 91% of them seen just once. The sample here was CD4+ or CD8+ T cells sorted from blood, taken in a trial of the OX40 agonist ivuxolimab. The origin of the receptors is an adult with an advanced solid tumor such as melanoma, head and neck, liver or kidney cancer.

This chain connects TRBV7-2 to TRBJ2-3; D remains unclear. V was pared by 5 bases and J by 12 bases, with 15 bases between. Germline CDR1 is SGHTA and CDR2 is FQGNSA. This CDR3 is built from 12 residues. CDR3 residues: CASSEVWSVQYF. The CDR3 DNA is TGTGCCAGCAGCGAAGTGTGGTCAGTACAGTATTTT.

This chain connects TRBV6-5 to TRBJ1-1, with 7 bases that match TRBD1. V lost 5 bases and J lost 0; bases outside the gene matches: 6. CDR3 length: 15 amino acids. From germline, CDR1 is MNHEY and CDR2 SVGAGI. This chain's CDR3 is CASSRSGQMNTEAFF. Here the CDR3 DNA reads TGTGCCAGCAGTCGGTCGGGACAGATGAACACTGAAGCTTTCTTT.

The chain recombines TRBV6-6 with TRBJ2-3, with TRBD2 matching 10 bases. CDR3 length: 15 residues. After removal of 6 bases from V and 3 bases from J, the junction contained 6 bases not matched to a gene. Germline V gene lookup returns CDR1 MNHNY and CDR2 SVGAGI (reference sequence). The CDR3 loop is CASRRSGRATDTQYF. The CDR3 nucleotides read TGTGCCAGCAGAAGAAGCGGGAGGGCGACAGATACGCAGTATTTT.

This rearrangement joins TRBV7-2 to TRBJ1-4; 7 bases are a match to TRBD1. Per germline, CDR1 SGHTA and CDR2 FQGNSA. V lost 5 bases, J lost 4 bases, and 10 bases stayed unmatched. This CDR3 is 16 amino acids long. CDR3 nucleotide sequence: TGTGCCAGCAGCAAGGACAGGACAGCGTATAATGAAAAACTGTTTTTT. It translates to CASSKDRTAYNEKLFF.

This clone has a single count. The CDR3 spells CASSFKDSTDTQYF. Here the CDR3 DNA reads TGTGCCAGCAGTTTCAAAGATAGCACAGATACGCAGTATTTT. This chain joins TRBV27 and TRBJ2-3; D is unclear. The V gene's germline CDR1 is MNHEY and CDR2 SMNVEV (reference sequence). Trimming removed 3 bases from V and 0 bases from J, with 7 bases in between. CDR3 size: 14 residues.

This clone was observed a few times. The J gene is TRBJ1-2, the V gene TRBV6-1; possibly TRBD1 for D (6 bases). V was cut by 7 bases and J by 7 bases, with 13 bases left in between. Per germline, CDR1 MNHNS and CDR2 SASEGT. The CDR3 loop spans 12 amino acids. CDR3 sequence: CASNPQGGGYTF. In DNA, the CDR3 is TGTGCCAGCAACCCACAGGGCGGTGGCTACACCTTC.

CDR3: CASSLDGSSYEQYF. The CDR3 nucleotides are TGTGCCAGCAGCCTGGACGGAAGCTCCTACGAGCAGTACTTC. The genes are TRBV7-9 and TRBJ2-7; D is unresolved. With 5 bases removed from V and 0 bases from J, the gap between germline ends came to 11 bases. The CDR3 contains 14 residues. CDR1 SEHNR and CDR2 FQNEAQ come from the germline V gene (reference sequence).

The chain couples TRBV5-5 to TRBJ1-2; no clear D gene. V lost 4 bases and J lost 4, with 11 bases in between. Germline lookup yields CDR1 SGHKS and CDR2 YYEKEE (reference sequence). The length of the CDR3 is 13 residues. CDR3 residues: CASSTGEGYGYTF. CDR3 DNA sequence: TGTGCCAGCAGCACTGGGGAGGGCTATGGCTACACCTTC.

The J gene is TRBJ2-7, the V gene TRBV2; TRBD2 agrees at 11 bases. V trimming: 5 bases; J trimming: 2 bases; junction bases outside the gene matches: 5. The CDR3 runs to 15 residues. Germline V CDR1 and CDR2: SNHLY, FYNNEI. The CDR3 is CASSSLAGGPYEQYF. CDR3 nucleotide sequence: TGTGCCAGCAGTTCCTTAGCGGGAGGGCCCTACGAGCAGTACTTC.

The chain recombines TRBV18 with TRBJ2-7; D gene ambiguous. From germline, CDR1 is KGHSH and CDR2 LQKENI. The CDR3 spans 13 residues. V was pared by 3 bases and J by 2 bases, with 8 bases between. The CDR3 spells CASSPLETYEQYF. CDR3 sequence (DNA): TGTGCCAGCTCACCCCTCGAGACCTACGAGCAGTACTTC.

This clone was seen a few times. The chain is built from TRBV30 and TRBJ1-6; D not certain. There are 14 residues in the CDR3. Germline CDR1 and CDR2: GTSNPN and SVGIG (reference sequence). Trimming removed 2 bases from V and 10 bases from J, with 15 bases in between. The CDR3 spells CAWSTDTPTSPLHF. For the CDR3, the DNA is TGTGCCTGGAGTACCGATACACCCACCTCACCCCTCCACTTT.

Turning to this clone: Other DNA sequences in the same sample also yield this CDR3. The J gene is TRBJ2-7, the V gene TRBV29-1, with 9 bases that match TRBD1. Germline V gene data show CDR1 as SQVTM and CDR2 as ANQGSEA. CDR3 length equals 13 residues. The V gene end was trimmed by 6 bases and the J gene end by 3 bases; junction bases not matched to a gene: 6. CDR3 DNA sequence: TGCAGCGTGCCGGGACAGGGTGTCTACGAGCAGTACTTC. It is translated as CSVPGQGVYEQYF.

This sequence joins TRBV28 and TRBJ1-2; weak D call: TRBD1 (6 bases). The CDR3 contains 15 residues. V dropped 3 bases and J dropped 0 bases, with 11 bases sitting between them. CDR1 and CDR2 (germline): MDHEN, SYDVKM. The CDR3: CASSLQGMTNYGYTF. CDR3 nucleotides: TGTGCCAGCAGTTTGCAGGGGATGACTAACTATGGCTACACCTTC.

The rearrangement joins TRBV6-5 to TRBJ2-3; 7 positions match TRBD1. The CDR3 contains 15 residues. Looked up from germline, CDR1 is MNHEY and CDR2 is SVGAGI. V lost 6 bases, J lost 4 bases, and 10 bases stayed unmatched. In nucleotides, the CDR3 is TGTGCCAGCAGATCCCGACAGGGTACCCCAGATACGCAGTATTTT. As protein: CASRSRQGTPDTQYF.

V gene TRBV7-9 combines with J gene TRBJ2-5, with a possible D match to TRBD2 (7 bases). The end of the DNA is better explained by TRBJ2-7, so the J call may be wrong. Germline V gene data show CDR1 as SEHNR and CDR2 as FQNEAQ (reference sequence). The CDR3 length is 13 residues. The CDR3 region has the DNA TGTGCCAGCAGCCCTAGGGGGGGCTACGAGCAGTACTTC. Its protein is CASSPRGGYEQYF.

The genes are TRBV9 and TRBJ2-3; tentatively, D is TRBD1 or TRBD2 (5 bases each). The CDR3 loop spans 13 amino acids. The ends were cut back, 3 bases at V and 4 bases at J, with 9 bases in the middle. Per germline, CDR1 SGDLS and CDR2 YYNGEE. The CDR3: CASSGRGADTQYF. The CDR3 region has the DNA TGTGCCAGCAGCGGCCGAGGGGCAGATACGCAGTATTTT.

The chain uses TRBV30 and TRBJ2-7; no firm D call. Trimming stripped 4 bases from V and 3 bases from J, with 13 bases between. Germline V gives CDR1 GTSNPN, CDR2 SVGIG (reference sequence). The CDR3 has 13 residues. In DNA form, the CDR3 reads TGTGCCTGGAATCTAGGCTTCCTCTACGAGCAGTACTTC. Translating gives CAWNLGFLYEQYF.

The gene calls are TRBV30 and TRBJ2-5, with 8 bases matching TRBD1. After removal of 3 bases from V and 2 bases from J, the junction contained 8 bases not matched to a gene. Germline V gene sequence: CDR1 GTSNPN, CDR2 SVGIG (reference sequence). The CDR3 is 15 amino acids. CDR3 region: CAWSGQGSTQETQYF. DNA of the CDR3: TGTGCCTGGAGCGGACAGGGTTCTACACAAGAGACCCAGTACTTC.

The chain has TRBV5-1 and TRBJ1-5; no reliable D call. V was pared by 4 bases and J by 3 bases, with 14 bases between. Germline loops: CDR1 SGHRS, CDR2 YFSETQ. The CDR3 runs to 15 residues. CDR3 coding DNA: TGCGCCAGCAGCATTGGAGGAGGGCTCAATCAGCCCCAGCATTTT. Residues: CASSIGGGLNQPQHF.

The DNA for the CDR3 is TGTGCCAGCAGCTTGGGGACTAGAGTCACTACGCAGTATTTT. This sequence encodes CASSLGTRVTTQYF. The rearrangement joins TRBV5-8 to TRBJ2-3; 7 nucleotides align to TRBD2. CDR1 is SGHTS and CDR2 is YDEGEE in the germline V gene. This CDR3 is 14 amino acids long. Trimming took 0 bases from V and 8 from J; bases not matched to a gene: 6.

The chain has TRBV11-2 and TRBJ2-7, with D hard to call. This CDR3 is built from 16 residues. Germline-derived CDR1 and CDR2 are SGHAT and FQNNGV. V lost 6 bases and J lost 0, with 18 bases in between. CDR3 nucleotide sequence: TGTGCCAGCAGGGAGAGCCCCTATCGGAGCTCCTACGAGCAGTACTTC. Its protein product is CASRESPYRSSYEQYF. Using reference TRBV11-2 and TRBJ2-7 for the parts outside the CDR3, the full variable domain is EAGVAQSPRYKIIEKRQSVAFWCNPISGHATLYWYQQILGQGPKLLIQFQNNGVVDDSQLPKDRFSAERLKGVDSTLKIQPAKLEDSAVYLCASRESPYRSSYEQYFGPGTRLTVT.

The V and J genes are TRBV19 and TRBJ1-2, with unresolved D. The CDR3 has 13 amino acids. V lost 2 bases and J lost 5, with 9 bases in between. CDR1 is LNHDA and CDR2 is SQIVND in the germline V gene (reference sequence). This chain's CDR3 is CASSITQKYGYTF. The CDR3 bases are TGTGCCAGTAGTATAACACAGAAGTATGGCTACACCTTC.